This TCR beta chain was identified during a study of shared clonotypes between healthy human individuals. Healthy and HIV-negative, the adult donors had no recent acute infections or vaccinations. Unsorted material relied on some 85 million PBMCs as the source of genomic DNA. Original methodology: Filtering was not the same, since immunoSEQ gave junction-only sequences without quality scores. This table comes from immunoSEQ multiplex PCR, and its TCRdb copy is limited to in-frame clones, with some not included. V and J calls and clone size follow that table, whereas D and trimming were derived from the DNA. The profile shows about 490,000 clones, roughly 78% of them singletons. Germline lookup yields CDR1 LNHDA and CDR2 SQIVND (reference sequence). Trimming took off 5 bases at V and 4 bases at J, with 8 bases between the two ends. This CDR3 has 12 amino acids.

The clonotype comes from a middle-aged woman in good health. Some clones in this sample may be carry-over from other donors' samples. V and J are TRBV19 and TRBJ1-2; TRBD1 might be the D (5 bases). Sequencing used PBMCs. As DNA, the CDR3 is TGTGCCAGTAGTCGGGACGTCTATGGCTACACCTTC. Its protein product is CASSRDVYGYTF.